This T cell receptor (beta chain) was sequenced during a study of Ad26.COV2.S vaccination and SARS-CoV-2 variants. Study-level findings and limits: Participants given vaccine showed non-spike TCR breadth similar to that of placebo recipients.

Concerning this clone itself: Its antigen is not identified.

Profiling relied on immunoSEQ multiplex PCR, and the TCRdb table lists in-frame clones only, not all of them. Of around 350,000 clones listed, 80% to 90% are singletons. Trimming cost V 0 bases and J 0 bases, with 12 bases left between them. The CDR3 totals 16 residues. Germline assignment: CDR1 SQVTM and CDR2 ANQGSEA. Treatment noted: about 20 received Ad26.COV2.S at low or high dose, single or two shots; several received placebo; per-sample allocation not given. Samples analyzed were those drawn on day 63 after the first vaccine or placebo injection. In Boston, the donor was an adult between 18-55 years of age.

This specimen consisted of peripheral blood, obtained in a trial of Ad26.COV2.S vaccine versus placebo. The clonotype comes from a person between 18 and 65 years old who received the Ad26.COV2.S COVID-19 vaccine or a placebo. The chain combines TRBV29-1 with TRBJ1-3; D is unclear. The CDR3 nucleotides read TGCAGCGTTGAAGAACAAAGCCTTATCTCTGGAAACACCATATATTTT. It specifies CSVEEQSLISGNTIYF.